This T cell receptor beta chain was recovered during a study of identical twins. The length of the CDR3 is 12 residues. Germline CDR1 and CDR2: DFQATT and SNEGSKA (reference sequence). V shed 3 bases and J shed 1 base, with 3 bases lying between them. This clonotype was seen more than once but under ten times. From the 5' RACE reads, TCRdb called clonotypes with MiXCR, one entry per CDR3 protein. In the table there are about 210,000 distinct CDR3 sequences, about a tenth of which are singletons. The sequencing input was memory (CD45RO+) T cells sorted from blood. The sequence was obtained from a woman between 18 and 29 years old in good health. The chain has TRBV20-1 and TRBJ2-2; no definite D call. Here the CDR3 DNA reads TGCAGTGCTAGCGGGAACACCGGGGAGCTGTTTTTT. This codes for CSASGNTGELFF.